This T cell receptor (beta chain) is from a study of blood T cell repertoires in COVID-19. As for the study in general: In each case, the material was cDNA or gDNA derived from T cells, B-cell-depleted T cells, or PBMCs.

This CDR3 has 14 residues. Germline V gene data show CDR1 as SGDLS and CDR2 as YYNGEE. The V end lost 1 base, the J end lost 3 bases, and 10 bases lay between the germline ends. Methods used by the authors: Reference gene primer amplification gave estimated nucleated cell counts. Data came from immunoSEQ multiplex PCR; TCRdb stores just in-frame clones and leaves some out. V and J calls and clone size follow that table, whereas D and trimming were derived from the DNA. The table has about 260,000 clones, around 86% seen once. The rearrangement joins TRBV9 to TRBJ2-5, with D possibly matching TRBD2 (6 bases). The sample consisted of peripheral blood. The clonotype originates from a human donor in a cohort sampled during active COVID-19. CDR3 bases: TGTGCCAGCAGCGTATTGGGGACTGAAGAGACCCAGTACTTC. Residues: CASSVLGTEETQYF.